This T cell receptor beta chain was found in a study of blood T cell repertoires in COVID-19. Study at large: The United States, Italy and Spain were the sources of the acute and convalescent COVID-19 samples. PBMCs, B-cell-depleted T cells, or T cells were the source of the cDNA or gDNA that made up the material.

CDR3 length equals 15 residues. The V gene's germline CDR1 is LNHDA and CDR2 SQIVND (reference sequence). Trimming took 3 bases from V and 7 from J; bases not matched to a gene: 4. Authors' methods: Estimated nucleated cell counts came from reference gene primer amplification. Some clones are missing from TCRdb's copy, which holds only in-frame ones; the method was immunoSEQ multiplex PCR. The V and J calls and the clone size are those of that table, but D and trimming were determined from the DNA. Here the sample spans roughly 180,000 clones, around 87% being singletons. The origin of this receptor is a woman in her 30s with active or convalescent COVID-19. Sample: peripheral blood. J is TRBJ1-6 and V is TRBV19; TRBD1 aligns across 9 bases. CDR3 bases: TGTGCCAGTAGTATGGGAGACAGGGGGAATTCACCCCTCCACTTT. Amino acid sequence: CASSMGDRGNSPLHF.